The rows below give T cell receptor beta chains drawn from one sample of a study of cytomegalovirus exposure and HLA in healthy donors. Data came from immunoSEQ multiplex PCR; TCRdb stores just in-frame clones and leaves some out. The table includes 100,000 to 150,000 clones, about four fifths detected once. The specimen was PBMCs. The receptor source for this set is a woman between 40 and 55 years old in good health and CMV-seropositive. The CDR3 runs from the conserved cysteine through the conserved F or W. A D gene is named only where the DNA matches it firmly. For some rows the clone size is stated as once, few or many, or as a class when expanded; others skip it.

J	D	size	V	length	DNA	CDR3
TRBJ2-7	NA	NA	TRBV5-1	17	TGCGCTAGCAGCTTGGTGCGAACTAGTCATCTTACCTACGAGCAGTACTTC	CASSLVRTSHLTYEQYF
TRBJ2-1	TRBD1	NA	TRBV10-2	16	TGCGCCAGCAGTGAGGGTGGGACAGGCCCCTACAATGAGCAGTTCTTC	CASSEGGTGPYNEQFF
TRBJ1-2	NA	once	TRBV27	14	TGTGCCAGCAGTTTAGCTGCCGGGGGTTATGGCTACACCTTC	CASSLAAGGYGYTF
TRBJ2-1	TRBD2	NA	TRBV30	15	TGTGCCTGGAGTGTAACTAGCGGGGGATACAATGAGCAGTTCTTC	CAWSVTSGGYNEQFF
TRBJ2-2	NA	NA	TRBV7-8	14	TGTGCCAGCAGCTCGGGAGTAAACACCGGGGAGCTGTTTTTT	CASSSGVNTGELFF
TRBJ1-5	TRBD1	NA	TRBV6-1	15	TGTGCCAGCAGTGAAGATCCCGGGACAGGGCAGCCCCAGCATTTT	CASSEDPGTGQPQHF
TRBJ2-3	NA	NA	TRBV9	14	TGTGCCAGCAGCGTGGAGGGAGGCACAGATACGCAGTATTTT	CASSVEGGTDTQYF
TRBJ2-2	NA	NA	TRBV6-5	15	TGTGCCAGCAGTTACCGACAGACAAACACCGGGGAGCTGTTTTTT	CASSYRQTNTGELFF
TRBJ2-3	TRBD2	NA	TRBV2	15	TGTGCCAGCAGTCGTGAAGCGGGACTCACAGATACGCAGTATTTT	CASSREAGLTDTQYF
TRBJ1-1	TRBD1	NA	TRBV9	16	TGTGCCAGCAGCCCTCCCGGGACAGGCCGGAACACTGAAGCTTTCTTT	CASSPPGTGRNTEAFF
TRBJ2-2	TRBD1	NA	TRBV15	16	TGTGCCACCAGCAGAGATTATGGGACAGTTACCGGGGAGCTGTTTTTT	CATSRDYGTVTGELFF
TRBJ2-7	NA	NA	TRBV28	15	TGTGCCAGCAGTTTTAACGAGGGAGTTATCTACGAGCAGTACTTC	CASSFNEGVIYEQYF
TRBJ2-7	TRBD2	once	TRBV29-1	14	TGCAGCGCCCTGACGCTAGCGGGATACGGCGAGCAGTACTTC	CSALTLAGYGEQYF
TRBJ2-7	TRBD1	few	TRBV6-1	15	TGTGCCAGCAGCGTTGGGACAGGGCCAAGGGGCGAGCAGTACTTC	CASSVGTGPRGEQYF
TRBJ2-5	TRBD2	NA	TRBV29-1	14	TGCAGCGTTAAGCCGCTAGCGGGAGGGGAGACCCAGTACTTC	CSVKPLAGGETQYF
TRBJ2-5	NA	few	TRBV7-8	15	TGTGCCAGCAGCCCCGTGGGTAAGGGCGGGGAGACCCAGTACTTC	CASSPVGKGGETQYF
TRBJ2-7	TRBD1	NA	TRBV28	17	TGTGCCAGCAGTACCCCGGGACAGGAACCGTTCTCCTACGAGCAGTACTTC	CASSTPGQEPFSYEQYF